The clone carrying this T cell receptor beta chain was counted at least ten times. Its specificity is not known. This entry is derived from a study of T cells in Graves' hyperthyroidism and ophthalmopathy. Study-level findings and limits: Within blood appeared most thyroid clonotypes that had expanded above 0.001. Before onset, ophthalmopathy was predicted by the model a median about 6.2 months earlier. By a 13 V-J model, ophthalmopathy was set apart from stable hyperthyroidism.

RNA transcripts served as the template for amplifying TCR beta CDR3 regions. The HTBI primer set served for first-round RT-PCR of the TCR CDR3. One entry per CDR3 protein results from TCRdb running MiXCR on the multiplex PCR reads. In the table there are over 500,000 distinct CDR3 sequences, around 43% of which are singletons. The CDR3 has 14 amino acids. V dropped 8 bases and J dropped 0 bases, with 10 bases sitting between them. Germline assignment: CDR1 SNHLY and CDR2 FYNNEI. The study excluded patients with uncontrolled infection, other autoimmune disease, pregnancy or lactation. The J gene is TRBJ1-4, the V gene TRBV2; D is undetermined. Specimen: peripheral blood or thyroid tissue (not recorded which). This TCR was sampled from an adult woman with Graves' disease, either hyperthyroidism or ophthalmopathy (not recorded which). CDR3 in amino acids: CASGFAATNEKLFF. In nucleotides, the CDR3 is TGTGCCAGCGGTTTTGCAGCAACTAATGAAAAACTGTTTTTT. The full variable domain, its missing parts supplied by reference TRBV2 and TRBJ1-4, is EPEVTQTPSHQVTQMGQEVILRCVPISNHLYFYWYRQILGQKVEFLVSFYNNEISEKSEIFDDQFSVERPDGSNFTLKIRSTKLEDSAMYFCASGFAATNEKLFFGSGTQLSVL.